The present T cell receptor beta chain was sequenced within a study of T cells in AML relapse after transplant (dated by TCRdb to about 2019). The study in broad terms: Clinically matched patients in whom long-term complete remission was maintained, with more than 3 years of follow-up, were used as remission controls. Remission samples were bone marrow collected about 1 year after HSCT from patients who maintained complete remission. In this retrospective study, inhibitory receptor expression and TCR repertoires of bone marrow T cells were examined in patients given allogeneic HSCT for myeloid malignancy. What the research found in general, with its limitations: Very few samples underpinned the TCR repertoire comparisons, and for unsorted bone marrow each group had only a few individuals.

Trimming accounts for 4 bases at V and 0 bases at J, while the number of junction bases matched to no gene is 3. The CDR3 goes from the cysteine to the phenylalanine over 16 residues. The read is trimmed to its CDR3 DNA, 48 bases read in frame from base 1. CDR1 and CDR2 (MNHNY, SVGAGI) derive from the germline V gene (reference sequence). Libraries came from PCR. A modified RACE PCR protocol, not multiplex PCR, was used to amplify TCR alpha and beta chains from RNA. Libraries were sequenced on an Illumina MiSeq, and raw reads were demultiplexed by sample-specific barcode combinations. Per the authors' processing: TCR clonotypes were identified from the sequencing reads using MiXCR software. TCRdb's own reprocessing of the public reads used fastp at Q25 and MiXCR and kept productive beta chains. Rows matching on CDR3 protein sequence are summarized as one entry with the most common DNA and genes. The V and J calls, along with clone size, are taken from TCRdb and not from the paper's own processing. This sample holds more than 1,500 distinct CDR3 sequences; about 7% were observed only once. Of the sample, 45% to 50% is held by the ten largest clones.

This clonotype counts as medium-sized (0.01 to 0.1%). Its specific antigen is unknown. No qualities accompany the bases; no much larger clone lies one base away. Sequencing was performed on bone marrow, either the whole sample or a sorted T cell fraction (not recorded which), taken in complete remission. The source of this sequence is a human donor who had a stem cell transplant for acute myeloid leukemia. Following a transplant, some T cells may be graft donor cells, not patient cells. This chain is built from TRBV6-6 and TRBJ1-5; 10 junctional bases match TRBD1. The DNA sequence is TGTGCCAGCAGTTTCGGGACAGGGGATAGCAATCAGCCCCAGCATTTT. The translation is CASSFGTGDSNQPQHF.